What follows describes a single TCR beta chain. Its antigen is not identified. The data stem from a study of CD8 T cells in Susac syndrome. Study-level points and caveats: The relatively small number of individuals in the TCR sequencing and HLA analysis was acknowledged by the study.

The V segment lost 7 bases and the J segment 1 base; nucleotides outside the gene matches: 10. Germline V gene sequence: CDR1 MNHEY, CDR2 SVGEGT. The CDR3 contains 16 residues. An input of roughly 0.45 to 1 ug of RNA was subjected to reverse transcription using random hexamers. TCRdb recomputed calls from the immunoSEQ multiplex PCR reads with MiXCR, one row per CDR3 protein. Found here are under 150,000 distinct CDR3 sequences, about 95% of them singletons; the top ten hold 0.095% to 0.15%. FACS enriched CD8+ TEMRA cells, while bulk CD8+ and CD4+ were negatively isolated. Sequencing was carried out using CD4+ T cells from PBMCs. The gene calls are TRBV6-2 or TRBV6-3 and TRBJ1-5; 7 nucleotides match TRBD1. This receptor was taken from a human donor with multiple sclerosis. The CDR3 DNA reads TGTGCCAGCAACCCCACTCCACAGGGGAGCAATCAGCCCCAGCATTTT. Translating gives CASNPTPQGSNQPQHF.